Below, 5 T cell receptor beta chains from the same sample are listed, as sequenced in a study of shared T cell receptors in the human thymus. The data were produced by immunoSEQ multiplex PCR, yet TCRdb's version contains in-frame clones alone and is incomplete. The sample includes about 540,000 clones, around three quarters seen only once; the top ten take roughly 0.013%. The same sample was also used in a study of human thymus T cells.

Specimen: thymocytes. These receptors were taken from a boy under two years old with a congenital heart defect.

This clone came up once. V is TRBV4-3 and J is TRBJ2-4; 9 bases are a match to TRBD2. Looked up from germline, CDR1 is LGHNA and CDR2 is YSLEER. The CDR3 extends over 19 amino acids. The ends lost 4 bases at V and 2 bases at J; junction bases unmatched: 15. CDR3 amino acids: CASSPYRSGRPSSKNIQYF. The CDR3 DNA reads TGCGCCAGCAGCCCATATCGCAGCGGGAGGCCCTCCTCCAAAAACATTCAGTACTTC.

Only one count was recorded for this clone. V gene TRBV29-1 combines with J gene TRBJ1-1, with D perhaps matching TRBD1 (6 bases). V was pared by 3 bases and J by 1 base, with 21 bases between. This CDR3 has 17 amino acids. Germline CDR1 is SQVTM and CDR2 is ANQGSEA. The CDR3, as DNA: TGCAGCGTTGACCATACCAACAGGGTACGGCCGAACACTGAAGCTTTCTTT. This translates into CSVDHTNRVRPNTEAFF.

The chain joins TRBV6-5 to TRBJ2-1; TRBD2 matches at 11 bases. The J segment lost 3 bases and the V segment lost 6 bases, leaving 1 base of the junction unmatched. The CDR3 loop spans 14 amino acids. Germline V CDR1 and CDR2: MNHEY, SVGAGI. CDR3 sequence reads: CASSGTSGYNEQFF. CDR3 DNA sequence: TGTGCCAGCAGCGGGACTAGCGGCTACAATGAGCAGTTCTTC.

Comment on this clone: Other DNA sequences in this sample translate to the same CDR3. This rearrangement joins TRBV4-2 to TRBJ1-5; TRBD1 is a possible D gene (5 bases). The CDR3 contains 15 residues. CDR1 and CDR2 (germline): LGHNA, YNFKEQ. V was trimmed by 0 bases and J by 5 bases, leaving 11 bases between them. CDR3 sequence reads: CASSQERTGDQPQHF. The DNA for the CDR3 is TGTGCCAGCAGCCAAGAACGAACAGGAGATCAGCCCCAGCATTTT.

The chain joins TRBV5-1 to TRBJ2-5; TRBD1 agrees at 9 bases. J was trimmed by 6 bases and V by 2 bases; bases with no gene match: 11. The CDR3 has 16 residues. Germline loops: CDR1 SGHRS, CDR2 YFSETQ. For the CDR3, the DNA is TGCGCCAGCAGCTTCCGGGACAGGGATATCGGAAAGACCCAGTACTTC. Protein sequence: CASSFRDRDIGKTQYF.